The 29 T cell receptor beta chains given below trace back to one sample, sequenced in a study of blood T cells in healthy people across ages. Together with a sample-barcoded 5' primer, a J-beta primer mix was included in a second PCR lasting about 7 to 12 cycles. MiXCR, run by TCRdb on the 5' RACE reads, gives a single entry per CDR3 protein. The sample has roughly 1,800,000 distinct CDR3 sequences; 49% are singletons. Sequencing input: blood. These receptors originate from a woman in her 40s in good health.

The chain has TRBV7-9 and TRBJ2-6; 7 bases agree with TRBD1. The junction had 6 bases not matched to a gene; V was cut back by 0 bases and J by 4 bases. Germline V gene lookup returns CDR1 SEHNR and CDR2 FQNEAQ (reference sequence). There are 17 residues in the CDR3. In nucleotides, the CDR3 is TGTGCCAGCAGCTTAGCCGAGACAGGGCCCGGGGCCAACGTCCTGACTTTC. Translating it yields CASSLAETGPGANVLTF.

This chain connects TRBV6-6 to TRBJ2-5; D not resolved. Trimming shortened V by 2 bases and J by 5 bases, and 9 bases separated the two germline ends. Germline V gives CDR1 MNHNY, CDR2 SVGAGI (reference sequence). This CDR3 comprises 13 residues. The CDR3, as DNA: TGTGCCAGCAGTTACCGGCCAGCGGAGACCCAGTACTTC. Protein sequence: CASSYRPAETQYF.

Only a few counts were recorded for this clonotype. The genes are TRBV6-5 and TRBJ2-5; D is uncertain. Germline values: CDR1 MNHEY, CDR2 SVGAGI. This CDR3 has 14 residues. Trimming took 2 bases from V and 5 from J, leaving 12 bases between them. The CDR3, as DNA: TGTGCCAGCAGTTACGACCCATCAACGGAGACCCAGTACTTC. Translation gives CASSYDPSTETQYF.

The chain combines TRBV12-3 or TRBV12-4 with TRBJ2-3; TRBD2 matches at 9 bases. The junction had 6 bases not matched to a gene; V was cut back by 4 bases and J by 4 bases. This CDR3 is 15 amino acids long. The CDR3 sequence: CASSSLAGVSDTQYF. In nucleotides, the CDR3 is TGTGCCAGCAGTTCCTTAGCGGGGGTCTCAGATACGCAGTATTTT.

This clonotype has ten or more counts. This chain connects TRBV6-5 to TRBJ2-7; TRBD1 is a possible D gene (5 bases). Deletions cut 6 bases from V and 2 bases from J, with 14 bases between. The CDR3 extends over 14 amino acids. Germline assignment: CDR1 MNHEY and CDR2 SVGAGI. The CDR3 DNA reads TGTGCCAGCAGCGTGCAGGGTGGCCCCTACGAGCAGTACTTC. It translates to CASSVQGGPYEQYF.

A few counts support this clonotype. The gene calls are TRBV25-1 and TRBJ2-4; TRBD2 aligns across 7 bases. Germline V gene sequence: CDR1 MGHDK, CDR2 SYGVNS. V was clipped by 2 bases and J by 6 bases; unmatched bases: 4. The CDR3 has 14 amino acids. This CDR3 is CASSEAGGGNIQYF. DNA of the CDR3: TGTGCCAGCAGTGAAGCCGGCGGGGGAAACATTCAGTACTTC.

The rearrangement uses TRBV14 and TRBJ2-2; TRBD1 is a possible D gene (6 bases). Trimming took 6 bases from V and 3 from J, leaving 8 bases between them. The length of the CDR3 is 13 residues. Germline loops: CDR1 SGHDN, CDR2 FVKESK. In DNA form, the CDR3 reads TGTGCCAGCAGGCACAGGGACACCGGGGAGCTGTTTTTT. Translation: CASRHRDTGELFF.

The chain couples TRBV20-1 to TRBJ1-1; tentative D call: TRBD1 (6 bases). CDR3 length: 13 residues. Deletions cut 3 bases from V and 4 bases from J, with 12 bases between. Germline-derived CDR1 and CDR2 are DFQATT and SNEGSKA (reference sequence). CDR3 nucleotide sequence: TGCAGTGCTAGTCAGGGGCCCGGCACTGAAGCTTTCTTT. Translating gives CSASQGPGTEAFF.

The rearrangement links TRBV6-6 to TRBJ2-1, with D possibly being TRBD2 (6 bases). The CDR3 sequence is 16 residues long. Germline V gene sequence: CDR1 MNHNY, CDR2 SVGAGI (reference sequence). The V end lost 0 bases, the J end lost 7 bases, and 16 bases lay between the germline ends. Written as DNA, the CDR3 is TGTGCCAGCAGTTACTCGAGGCTAAGGGAGGCGAATGAGCAGTTCTTC. This translates into CASSYSRLREANEQFF.

This clonotype was detected only a few times. This sequence joins TRBV6-1 and TRBJ2-7, with 9 positions matching TRBD1. With the DNA end fitting TRBJ2-5 better, the J assignment may be wrong. Germline lookup yields CDR1 MNHNS and CDR2 SASEGT. This CDR3 region has 15 residues. The CDR3 loop is CASRAYRGREETQYF. CDR3 coding DNA: TGTGCCAGCAGGGCCTACAGGGGGCGCGAGGAGACCCAGTACTTC.

The V and J genes are TRBV5-6 and TRBJ2-7, with D possibly TRBD1 on 6 matching bases. The CDR3 sequence is 15 residues long. Trimming pared 5 bases from V and 2 bases from J, leaving 17 bases between. Germline V gene lookup returns CDR1 SGHDT and CDR2 YYEEEE. The CDR3 DNA follows: TGTGCCAGCAGTTTCACAGGGATATACCCCTACGAGCAGTACTTC. Translation gives CASSFTGIYPYEQYF.

The chain joins TRBV29-1 to TRBJ2-1; 10 nucleotides align to TRBD2. This CDR3 contains 13 residues. The J segment lost 10 bases and the V segment lost 8 bases, leaving 11 bases of the junction unmatched. CDR1 and CDR2 from the germline V gene are SQVTM and ANQGSEA. CDR3 in DNA: TGCAGCTTCTCCCCTAGCGGGAGACGCGAGCAGTTCTTC. It specifies CSFSPSGRREQFF.

This chain connects TRBV4-2 to TRBJ2-1; unclear D gene. Germline values: CDR1 LGHNA, CDR2 YNFKEQ. The V gene lost 0 bases and the J gene lost 7 bases, with 13 bases spanning the gap. The CDR3 length is 15 residues. The CDR3: CASSQDYLERNEQFF. In DNA, the CDR3 is TGTGCCAGCAGCCAAGATTACCTAGAGAGGAATGAGCAGTTCTTC.

The rearrangement links TRBV21-1 to TRBJ2-7. TRBV21-1 is flagged as a pseudogene. CDR3 size: 15 residues. The CDR3 DNA is TGTGCCAGCAGCAAAGCGCGTCAGGGCCCCTACGAGCAGTACTTC. Amino acids: CASSKARQGPYEQYF.

The chain has TRBV20-1 and TRBJ2-5; D tentatively reads TRBD1 or TRBD2 (6 bases each). Germline V gives CDR1 DFQATT, CDR2 SNEGSKA (reference sequence). The CDR3 sequence is 15 residues long. V lost 6 bases and J 2 bases, leaving 19 bases between the germline ends. The chain's CDR3 is CSAPVFAGTQETQYF. The DNA for the CDR3 is TGCAGTGCCCCTGTTTTTGCGGGGACACAAGAGACCCAGTACTTC.

This chain uses TRBV5-1 with TRBJ2-3, with 7 bases lining up with TRBD2. CDR1 and CDR2 from the germline V gene are SGHRS and YFSETQ. With 2 bases clipped from V and 4 bases from J, the junction kept 7 bases outside the gene matches. The CDR3 consists of 15 residues. DNA of the CDR3: TGCGCCAGCAGCTTCCAAGCGGGGCTCTCAGATACGCAGTATTTT. It is translated as CASSFQAGLSDTQYF.

The V call is TRBV6-2 or TRBV6-3, the J call TRBJ2-5; tentatively, D is TRBD1 or TRBD2 (6 bases each). CDR3 length equals 14 residues. Trimming took 1 base from V and 5 from J, leaving 11 bases between them. The germline V gene encodes CDR1 MNHEY and CDR2 SVGEGT. CDR3 sequence: CASSYFVGGETQYF. CDR3 in DNA: TGTGCCAGCAGTTACTTTGTAGGGGGGGAGACCCAGTACTTC.

The V gene is TRBV25-1, the J gene TRBJ2-1; D possibly corresponds to TRBD2 (6 bases). The CDR3 is made up of 15 amino acids. CDR1 is MGHDK, CDR2 SYGVNS, per germline. The V end was cut by 3 bases, the J end by 12 bases, with 21 bases between. CDR3 nucleotide sequence: TGTGCCAGCAGTGACCCCGGTGGGGGGATATTGAGGCAGTTCTTC. This translates into CASSDPGGGILRQFF.

The rearrangement joins TRBV28 to TRBJ1-5, with D unresolved. Germline V gives CDR1 MDHEN, CDR2 SYDVKM. Trimming shortened V by 7 bases and J by 2 bases, and 9 bases separated the two germline ends. This CDR3 comprises 13 residues. CDR3 sequence: CASIGDRNQPQHF. CDR3 bases: TGTGCCAGCATTGGTGACCGCAATCAGCCCCAGCATTTT.

The genes are TRBV5-6 and TRBJ2-7; 9 bases are shared with TRBD1. Trimming cost V 1 base and J 5 bases; bases outside gene matches: 7. Germline V gives CDR1 SGHDT, CDR2 YYEEEE. The CDR3 covers 15 residues. As DNA, the CDR3 is TGTGCCAGCAGCTTGCAGGACAGGGGAATGGACGAGCAGTACTTC. It encodes CASSLQDRGMDEQYF.

The chain carries TRBV7-9 and TRBJ2-7, with 8 bases aligning to TRBD1. From germline, CDR1 is SEHNR and CDR2 FQNEAQ (reference sequence). CDR3 length equals 13 residues. V lost 10 bases, J lost 6 bases, and 11 bases stayed unmatched. The chain's CDR3 is CANSSQGAAEQYF. The CDR3 DNA sequence: TGTGCCAACAGTAGTCAGGGGGCGGCCGAGCAGTACTTC.

A few counts support this clonotype. The rearrangement links TRBV4-2 to TRBJ2-7; D not certain. The CDR3 runs 18 residues. Germline V gene lookup returns CDR1 LGHNA and CDR2 YNFKEQ. The ends were cut back, 0 bases at V and 2 bases at J, with 20 bases in the middle. The CDR3 is CASSQDLLLQLRAYEQYF. The CDR3 nucleotides read TGTGCCAGCAGCCAAGATCTTTTACTGCAGCTGCGAGCCTACGAGCAGTACTTC.

V and J are TRBV20-1 and TRBJ2-3; TRBD2 matches at 8 bases. V trimming: 5 bases; J trimming: 0 bases; junction bases outside the gene matches: 7. CDR1 and CDR2 from the germline V gene are DFQATT and SNEGSKA (reference sequence). The CDR3 runs to 15 residues. CDR3 DNA: TGCAGTGCTCCCCCACTAGCGGTGAGCACAGATACGCAGTATTTT. Protein: CSAPPLAVSTDTQYF.

V and J are TRBV20-1 and TRBJ2-1; TRBD1 or TRBD2 may be the D gene (5 bases each). Trimming took 6 bases from V and 5 from J, leaving 17 bases between them. Germline assignment: CDR1 DFQATT and CDR2 SNEGSKA (reference sequence). The CDR3 is 14 residues long. The CDR3 DNA is TGCAGTGCCTACAACTTCCGGGGCGACAATGAGCAGTTCTTC. Translating gives CSAYNFRGDNEQFF.

In this sample, this clonotype turned up a few times. V is TRBV25-1 and J is TRBJ1-5, with D unclear. Germline V gives CDR1 MGHDK, CDR2 SYGVNS. The CDR3 extends over 12 amino acids. Trimming shortened V by 4 bases and J by 3 bases, and 4 bases separated the two germline ends. The CDR3 region is CASSAHNQPQHF. The CDR3 DNA reads as TGTGCCAGCAGTGCTCACAATCAGCCCCAGCATTTT. The complete variable domain, with remaining parts taken from reference TRBV25-1 and TRBJ1-5, reads EADIYQTPRYLVIGTGKKITLECSQTMGHDKMYWYQQDPGMELHLIHYSYGVNSTEKGDLSSESTVSRIRTEHFPLTLESARPSHTSQYLCASSAHNQPQHFGDGTRLSIL.

The chain recombines TRBV15 with TRBJ1-2; D call uncertain. This CDR3 comprises 13 residues. The V gene lost 0 bases and the J gene lost 5 bases, with 7 bases spanning the gap. Looked up from germline, CDR1 is LNHNV and CDR2 is YYDKDF (reference sequence). CDR3 DNA: TGTGCCACCAGCAGAGAAGGGCAGTATGGCTACACCTTC. Protein: CATSREGQYGYTF.

The chain combines TRBV7-2 with TRBJ2-6; D possibly matches TRBD1 or TRBD2 (5 bases each). The CDR3 spans 18 residues. Trimming took off 2 bases at V and 3 bases at J, with 17 bases between the two ends. CDR1 SGHTA and CDR2 FQGNSA come from the germline V gene. The CDR3 loop reads CASSLPRGSSFGANVLTF. The CDR3 region has the DNA TGTGCCAGCAGCTTACCACGGGGCAGCAGTTTTGGGGCCAACGTCCTGACTTTC.

The chain joins TRBV7-2 to TRBJ1-5, with a possible D match to TRBD1 (5 bases). The germline CDR1 and CDR2 sequences are SGHTA and FQGNSA. The CDR3 runs to 15 residues. Trimming cost V 2 bases and J 0 bases, with 8 bases left between them. The DNA for the CDR3 is TGTGCCAGCAGCTTATTGACAGCTAGCAATCAGCCCCAGCATTTT. This translates into CASSLLTASNQPQHF.

Details on this clonotype: The junction does not match germline at one end; this may be a read error. The V and J genes are TRBV4-3 and TRBJ2-2, with D perhaps matching TRBD2 (6 bases). The germline V gene has CDR1 LGHNA and CDR2 YSLEER. The CDR3 consists of 15 residues. CDR3 residues: CASSLGSANTGGLFF. CDR3 bases: TGCGCCAGCAGCCTGGGGAGCGCGAACACCGGGGGGCTGTTTTTT.